This TCR beta chain was sequenced in a study of cytomegalovirus exposure and HLA in healthy donors. The table lists this clone with a few counts. This CDR3 region has 13 residues. V was trimmed by 2 bases and J by 5 bases, leaving 10 bases between them. In germline, CDR1 is KGHSH, CDR2 LQKENI. PCR employed 60 Vbeta and 13 Jbeta primers. TCRdb's table, derived via immunoSEQ multiplex PCR, lists solely in-frame clones and lacks some. Seen here are around 130,000 clones, around 86% observed once, and the top ten hold around 2.2%. Source material: PBMCs. The V gene is TRBV18, the J gene TRBJ2-7, with D perhaps TRBD1 (7 bases). This clonotype was sampled from a man aged 25 to 40 in good health and CMV-seronegative. CDR3 protein: CASSPDREDEQYF. CDR3 sequence (DNA): TGTGCCAGCTCACCAGACAGGGAGGACGAGCAGTACTTC.